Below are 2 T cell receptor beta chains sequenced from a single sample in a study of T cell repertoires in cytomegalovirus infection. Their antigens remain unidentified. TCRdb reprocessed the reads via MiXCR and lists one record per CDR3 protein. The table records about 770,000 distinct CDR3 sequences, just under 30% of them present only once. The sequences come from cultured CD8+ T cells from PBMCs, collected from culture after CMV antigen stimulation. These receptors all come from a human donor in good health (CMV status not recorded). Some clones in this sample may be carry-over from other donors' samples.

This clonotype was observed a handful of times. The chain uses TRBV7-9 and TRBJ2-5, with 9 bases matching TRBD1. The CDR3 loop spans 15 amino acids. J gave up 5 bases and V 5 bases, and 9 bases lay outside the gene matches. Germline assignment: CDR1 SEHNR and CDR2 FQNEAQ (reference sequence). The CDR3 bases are TGTGCCAGCAGCGCCCGGGACAGGGAGTTGGAGACCCAGTACTTC. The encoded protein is CASSARDRELETQYF. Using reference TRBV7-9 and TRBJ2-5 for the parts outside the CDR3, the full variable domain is DTGVSQNPRHKITKRGQNVTFRCDPISEHNRLYWYRQTLGQGPEFLTYFQNEAQLEKSRLLSDRFSAERPKGSFSTLEIQRTEQGDSAMYLCASSARDRELETQYFGPGTRLLVL.

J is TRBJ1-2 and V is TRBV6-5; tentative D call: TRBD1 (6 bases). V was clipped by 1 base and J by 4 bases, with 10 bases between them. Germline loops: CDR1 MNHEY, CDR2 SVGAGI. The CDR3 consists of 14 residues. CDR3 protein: CASSYLGGGYGYTF. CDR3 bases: TGTGCCAGCAGTTACTTGGGAGGGGGCTATGGCTACACCTTC.